This T cell receptor (beta chain) was captured by sequencing in a study of blood T cell repertoires in COVID-19. For the study at large: Samples came from the United States, Italy and Spain, spanning acute and convalescent COVID-19. PBMCs, B-cell-depleted T cells, or T cells were the source of the cDNA or gDNA that made up the material.

Patients at the Seattle site were enrolled during active infection and followed longitudinally. This clone has only a few counts. The V gene's germline CDR1 is MGHRA and CDR2 YSYEKL. The ends lost 2 bases at V and 5 bases at J; junction bases unmatched: 6. The CDR3 extends over 15 amino acids. The table came from immunoSEQ multiplex PCR; TCRdb's copy has only in-frame clones and leaves some out. The data hold 210,000 or so clones, with roughly 80% observed a single time. V gene TRBV4-1 combines with J gene TRBJ2-7; the match to TRBD1 covers 10 bases. The sequence came from an elderly woman with COVID-19, enrolled during active disease. Sequenced material: peripheral blood. The CDR3 DNA reads TGCGCCAGCAGCCAACAAGGGACAGGGGCCCACGAGCAGTACTTC. Translating gives CASSQQGTGAHEQYF.